This T cell receptor (beta chain) emerged from a study of regulatory T cells in long-lasting Graves disease. Study background: The antithyroid drugs taken by newly diagnosed Graves' patients had been used for under 3 months.

Construction of the TCR beta libraries employed iRepertoire HTBI primers in conjunction with Arm-PCR of CDR3 regions. TCRdb passed the multiplex PCR reads through MiXCR, listing each CDR3 protein once. Counted here are about 540,000 distinct CDR3 sequences, less than 15% occurring once; the ten biggest clones make up about 10%. Trimming removed 4 bases from V and 5 bases from J, with 11 bases in between. This CDR3 region has 14 residues. Per the germline V gene, CDR1 is KGHDR and CDR2 is SFDVKD. Time point here: newly diagnosed GD, antithyroid drugs for less than 3 months. The TCR library was made from RNA extracted from PBMCs. Roughly 9 milliliters of peripheral blood were taken and placed in EDTA tubes. In its sample, this clonotype was seen many times. This sample also belongs to another study, concerning T cells in Graves' hyperthyroidism and ophthalmopathy.

The V call is TRBV24-1, the J call TRBJ2-1; perhaps TRBD1 as D (6 bases). The clonotype comes from a man aged 25 to 45 with Graves disease. The input for sequencing was peripheral blood mononuclear cells (PBMCs), taken at new diagnosis, from a patient treated with antithyroid drugs. In DNA, the CDR3 is TGTGCCACCAGTGAGGCCAGGGGTAACAATGAGCAGTTCTTC. Amino acids: CATSEARGNNEQFF.